These 3 T cell receptor beta chains were sequenced from one sample in a study of OX40 agonist ivuxolimab in advanced cancers. Repertoires were generated with immunoSEQ multiplex PCR, while TCRdb's copy carries only in-frame clones and drops some. The sample includes approximately 40,000 clones, 80% to 90% of them seen just once. Sequenced material: CD4+ or CD8+ T cells sorted from blood, taken in a trial of the OX40 agonist ivuxolimab. These receptors originate from an adult with an advanced solid tumor such as melanoma, head and neck, liver or kidney cancer.

The chain couples TRBV27 to TRBJ1-1; D remains ambiguous. The CDR3 extends over 14 amino acids. Trimming left V 3 bases short and J 2 bases short, with 10 bases between. Germline CDR1 reads MNHEY; CDR2 reads SMNVEV (reference sequence). The CDR3 nucleotides are TGTGCCAGCAGTTTGGAAGGGCTTAACACTGAAGCTTTCTTT. Translating gives CASSLEGLNTEAFF.

In DNA, the CDR3 is TGTGCCAGCAGTTTGACTAGCGGCTTTGGGTCCTACAATGAGCAGTTCTTC. It codes for CASSLTSGFGSYNEQFF. The chain combines TRBV27 with TRBJ2-1; 9 bases match TRBD2. CDR1 MNHEY and CDR2 SMNVEV come from the germline V gene (reference sequence). The CDR3 covers 17 residues. V shed 3 bases and J 1 base; nucleotides not matched to a gene: 7.

J is TRBJ2-1 and V is TRBV19; D might be TRBD2 (5 bases). CDR3 size: 15 residues. With 8 bases removed from V and 4 bases from J, the gap between germline ends came to 18 bases. Per the germline V gene, CDR1 is LNHDA and CDR2 is SQIVND (reference sequence). CDR3 in amino acids: CASSPLPGGYNEQFF. DNA for the CDR3: TGTGCCAGTTCTCCCCTCCCGGGCGGGTACAATGAGCAGTTCTTC.